Listed here is a single TCR beta chain. This CDR3 region has 15 residues. V was clipped by 5 bases and J by 0 bases, with 14 bases between them. Germline loops: CDR1 SGHAT, CDR2 FQNNGV. This entry comes from a study of blood T cell repertoires in COVID-19. In the study overall: The origin of the acute and convalescent COVID-19 samples was the United States, Italy and Spain.

In the study's own analysis: Reference gene primer amplification in the assay estimated nucleated cell counts. The protocol was immunoSEQ multiplex PCR, while the TCRdb copy is restricted to in-frame clones and leaves out a portion. V and J calls and clone size are given by that table; D and trimming were obtained from the DNA. The repertoire includes 150,000 to 200,000 clones, roughly 80% of them detected once, and around 8% sits in the top ten. V is TRBV11-2 and J is TRBJ2-7; perhaps TRBD1 as D (6 bases). The receptor comes from a woman aged 70-85 years with COVID-19, enrolled during active disease. Sequencing was done on a sample of peripheral blood. The CDR3 bases are TGTGCCAGCAGCCGTAACCGGGACAACTCCTACGAGCAGTACTTC. The encoded protein is CASSRNRDNSYEQYF. Looking up the rest from reference TRBV11-2 and TRBJ2-7 gives the full variable domain: EAGVAQSPRYKIIEKRQSVAFWCNPISGHATLYWYQQILGQGPKLLIQFQNNGVVDDSQLPKDRFSAERLKGVDSTLKIQPAKLEDSAVYLCASSRNRDNSYEQYFGPGTRLTVT.